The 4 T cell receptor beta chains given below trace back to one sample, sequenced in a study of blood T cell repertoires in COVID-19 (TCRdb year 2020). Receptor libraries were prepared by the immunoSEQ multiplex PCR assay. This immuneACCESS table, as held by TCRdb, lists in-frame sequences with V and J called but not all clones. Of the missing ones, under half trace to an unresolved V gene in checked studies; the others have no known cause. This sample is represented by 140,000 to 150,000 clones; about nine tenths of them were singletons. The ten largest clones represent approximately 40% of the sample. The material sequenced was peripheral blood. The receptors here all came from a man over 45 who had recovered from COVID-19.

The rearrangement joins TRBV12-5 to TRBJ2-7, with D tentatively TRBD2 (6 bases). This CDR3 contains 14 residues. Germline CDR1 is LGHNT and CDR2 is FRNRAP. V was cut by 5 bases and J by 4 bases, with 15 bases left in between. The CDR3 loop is CASGPRSGTYEQYF. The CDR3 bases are TGTGCTAGTGGTCCCAGATCCGGGACTTACGAGCAGTACTTC. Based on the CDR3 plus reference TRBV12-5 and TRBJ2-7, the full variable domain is DARVTQTPRHKVTEMGQEVTMRCQPILGHNTVFWYRQTMMQGLELLAYFRNRAPLDDSGMPKDRFSAEMPDATLATLKIQPSEPRDSAVYFCASGPRSGTYEQYFGPGTRLTVT.

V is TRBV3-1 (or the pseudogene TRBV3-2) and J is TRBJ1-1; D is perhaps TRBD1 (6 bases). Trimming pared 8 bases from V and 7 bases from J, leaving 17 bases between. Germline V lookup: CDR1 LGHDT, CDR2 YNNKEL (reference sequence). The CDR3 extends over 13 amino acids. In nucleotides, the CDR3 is TGTGCCAGCGGCAGCAGGGGCGAAGTTGAAGCTTTCTTT. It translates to CASGSRGEVEAFF.

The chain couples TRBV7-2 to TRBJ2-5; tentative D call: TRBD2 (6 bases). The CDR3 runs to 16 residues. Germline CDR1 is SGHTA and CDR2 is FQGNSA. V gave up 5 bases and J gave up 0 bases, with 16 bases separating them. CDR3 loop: CASSPPGLPNQETQYF. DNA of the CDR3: TGTGCCAGCAGCCCCCCGGGACTGCCTAACCAAGAGACCCAGTACTTC.

The DNA for the CDR3 is TGTGCCAGCAGCTTAGATCGGGCGGGGGTACTCCACGAGCAGTACTTC. This codes for CASSLDRAGVLHEQYF. The chain employs TRBV11-2 and TRBJ2-7; the match to TRBD2 covers 7 bases. Germline V CDR1 and CDR2: SGHAT, FQNNGV. CDR3 size: 16 residues. V dropped 0 bases and J dropped 5; count of bases not matched to a gene: 10.